The T cell receptor (beta chain) described here comes from a study of PD-L1 blockade in urothelial cancer. Some clones are missing from TCRdb's copy, which holds only in-frame ones; the method was immunoSEQ multiplex PCR. Of more than 40,000 clones in the sample, 82% were seen once. Time point of the sample: pretreatment peripheral blood. The CDR3 runs to 16 residues. V lost 2 bases and J lost 1, with 12 bases in between. Germline values: CDR1 SGHTA, CDR2 FQGNSA. The chain carries TRBV7-2 and TRBJ1-5; D is unresolved. This sample comprised PBMCs, obtained around atezolizumab (anti-PD-L1) treatment. The source is a man aged 45-60 years with urothelial cancer. The CDR3: CASSLSGGFSNQPQHF. The CDR3 DNA reads TGTGCCAGCAGCTTATCAGGTGGTTTCAGCAATCAGCCCCAGCATTTT.